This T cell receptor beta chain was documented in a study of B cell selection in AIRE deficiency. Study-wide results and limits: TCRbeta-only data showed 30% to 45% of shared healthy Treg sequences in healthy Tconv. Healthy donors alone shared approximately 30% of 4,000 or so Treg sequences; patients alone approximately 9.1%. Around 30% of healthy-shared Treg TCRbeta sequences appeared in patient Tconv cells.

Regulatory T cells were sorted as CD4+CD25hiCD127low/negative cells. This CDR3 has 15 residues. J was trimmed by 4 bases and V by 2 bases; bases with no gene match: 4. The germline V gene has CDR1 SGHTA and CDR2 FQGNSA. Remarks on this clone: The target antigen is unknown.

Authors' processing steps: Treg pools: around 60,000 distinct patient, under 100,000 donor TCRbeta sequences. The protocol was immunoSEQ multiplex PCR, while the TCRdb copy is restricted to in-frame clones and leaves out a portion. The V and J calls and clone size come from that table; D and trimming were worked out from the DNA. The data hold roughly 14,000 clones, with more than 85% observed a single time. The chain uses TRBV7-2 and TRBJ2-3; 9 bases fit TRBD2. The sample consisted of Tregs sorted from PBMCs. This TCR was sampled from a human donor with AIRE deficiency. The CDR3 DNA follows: TGTGCCAGCAGCTTACGTCGCGGGAGGGCAGATACGCAGTATTTT. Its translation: CASSLRRGRADTQYF.